A single sample gave rise to the 24 T cell receptor beta chains below, sequenced in a study of T cells in Graves' hyperthyroidism and ophthalmopathy. The investigators amplified TCR beta CDR3 regions from RNA transcripts. The study used the HTBI primer set for a first-round RT-PCR of the TCR CDR3. TCRdb reanalysed the multiplex PCR reads using MiXCR and keeps one entry per CDR3 protein. Of 500,000 to 700,000 distinct CDR3 sequences listed, about a sixth were seen once; the top ten hold around 18%. Sequenced input: blood. All receptors derive from a woman aged 18-35 years with Graves' hyperthyroidism.

The chain uses TRBV7-8 and TRBJ1-2; no clear D gene. Trimming cost V 6 bases and J 0 bases, with 14 bases left between them. Germline assignment: CDR1 SGHVS and CDR2 FQNEAQ. The CDR3 is 15 residues long. The CDR3 sequence is CASRPAPGPNYGYTF. The CDR3, as DNA: TGTGCCAGCAGACCCGCCCCGGGCCCTAACTATGGCTACACCTTC.

The rearrangement joins TRBV30 to TRBJ2-4; TRBD1 is a possible D gene (6 bases). CDR3 length: 13 amino acids. V lost 4 bases, J lost 12 bases, and 19 bases lay in between. The germline CDR1 and CDR2 sequences are GTSNPN and SVGIG (reference sequence). The CDR3 nucleotides are TGTGCCTGGATCCCCAGGGGTTGGGGTGATCAGTACTTC. Residues: CAWIPRGWGDQYF.

This clonotype came up many times. This rearrangement joins TRBV2 to TRBJ2-1, with TRBD1 identical over 7 bases. This CDR3 spans 12 amino acids. The V segment lost 8 bases and the J segment 5 bases; nucleotides outside the gene matches: 3. Germline V gene lookup returns CDR1 SNHLY and CDR2 FYNNEI. The CDR3 region has the DNA TGTGCCAGCGACAGGGTTAACAATGAGCAGTTCTTC. It specifies CASDRVNNEQFF.

This clonotype was counted between two and nine times. J is TRBJ2-2 and V is TRBV7-9; D unresolved. Germline V gene data show CDR1 as SEHNR and CDR2 as FQNEAQ (reference sequence). The CDR3 has 14 amino acids. V gave up 6 bases and J gave up 4 bases, with 12 bases separating them. The CDR3 region is CASRTPGGTGELFF. The DNA of the CDR3 is TGTGCCAGCAGGACCCCGGGTGGCACCGGGGAGCTGTTTTTT.

This clonotype has at least ten counts. This chain joins TRBV3-1 and TRBJ2-7, with D uncertain. Germline V gene lookup returns CDR1 LGHDT and CDR2 YNNKEL (reference sequence). The germline V and J ends were trimmed by 1 base and 7 bases, with 5 bases remaining between them. The CDR3 is 11 amino acids. The CDR3 is CASSQVEEQYF. Written as DNA, the CDR3 is TGTGCCAGCAGCCAAGTTGAAGAGCAGTACTTC.

As for this clonotype: A much more abundant neighbour one base away suggests this may be a read error. The chain combines TRBV2 with TRBJ1-1, with a tentative D call TRBD1 (5 bases). Germline assignment: CDR1 SNHLY and CDR2 FYNNEI. The CDR3 sequence is 14 residues long. The CDR3 region is CASSEVPQGTGAFF. The CDR3, as DNA: TGTGCCAGCAGTGAAGTACCCCAGGGAACTGGAGCTTTCTTT.

This clonotype was seen repeatedly, ten times or more. The V gene is TRBV12-3 or TRBV12-4, the J gene TRBJ2-5; possible D gene TRBD2, 6 bases. Trimming pared 3 bases from V and 5 bases from J, leaving 10 bases between. The CDR3 is 13 residues long. CDR3 residues: CASSFLRGETQYF. The CDR3 DNA reads as TGTGCCAGCAGTTTTTTACGGGGGGAGACCCAGTACTTC.

This clonotype has just a few counts. V and J are TRBV27 and TRBJ2-5; 8 bases are shared with TRBD1. J gave up 3 bases and V 5 bases, and 11 bases lay outside the gene matches. CDR1 and CDR2 (germline): MNHEY, SMNVEV (reference sequence). The CDR3 consists of 16 residues. DNA of the CDR3: TGTGCCAGCAGTCTAAATCCGACAGGGGAGAAAGAGACCCAGTACTTC. This codes for CASSLNPTGEKETQYF.

This clonotype was observed a handful of times. The chain carries TRBV15 and TRBJ2-1; D tentatively fits TRBD1 or TRBD2 (5 bases each). V was trimmed by 1 base and J by 8 bases, leaving 21 bases between them. Looked up from germline, CDR1 is LNHNV and CDR2 is YYDKDF (reference sequence). The CDR3 extends over 17 amino acids. This CDR3 is CATSRVGAAPVGDEQFF. The CDR3 DNA follows: TGTGCCACCAGCAGAGTCGGGGCGGCCCCCGTCGGGGATGAGCAGTTCTTC.

This clonotype has at least ten counts. V usage is TRBV18 and J usage is TRBJ1-1; D is undetermined. The CDR3 sequence is 15 residues long. The germline V gene has CDR1 KGHSH and CDR2 LQKENI. V was clipped by 0 bases and J by 1 base, with 9 bases between them. The chain's CDR3 is CASSPPDGPNTEAFF. The DNA for the CDR3 is TGTGCCAGCTCACCACCAGACGGTCCGAACACTGAAGCTTTCTTT.

The rearrangement uses TRBV5-1 and TRBJ1-2; D gene ambiguous. Germline CDR1 SGHRS, CDR2 YFSETQ. The CDR3 sequence is 14 residues long. Trimming shortened V by 0 bases and J by 2 bases, and 8 bases separated the two germline ends. DNA for the CDR3: TGCGCCAGCAGCTTGGGCTACGGGAACTATGGCTACACCTTC. Its translation: CASSLGYGNYGYTF.

This clonotype turned up a few times. The rearrangement uses TRBV24-1 and TRBJ2-1, with 14 bases fitting TRBD2. J gave up 8 bases and V 12 bases, and 26 bases lay outside the gene matches. Germline V gives CDR1 KGHDR, CDR2 SFDVKD. The CDR3 contains 20 residues. The CDR3 coding sequence is TGTGCCCCTAAGGGCTTGAGTGTAAGAGGGACTAGCGGGAGTAGCGATGAGCAGTTCTTC. Translated: CAPKGLSVRGTSGSSDEQFF.

This clonotype was detected ten times or more. The V gene is TRBV24-1, the J gene TRBJ1-5, with a possible D match to TRBD1 (5 bases). V was clipped by 4 bases and J by 3 bases, with 15 bases between them. CDR1 and CDR2 (germline): KGHDR, SFDVKD. The CDR3 loop spans 16 amino acids. In DNA, the CDR3 is TGTGCCACCAGTGACCGGGGGGGGTTCAACAATCAGCCCCAGCATTTT. Amino acid sequence: CATSDRGGFNNQPQHF.

This clonotype was found many times. The J gene is TRBJ2-5, the V gene TRBV6-1; TRBD1 agrees at 9 bases. Unmatched junction bases numbered 15, after V lost 8 bases and J lost 5 bases. The CDR3 sequence is 16 residues long. CDR1 and CDR2 (germline): MNHNS, SASEGT. CDR3 coding DNA: TGTGCCAGCGCGGGCGTCCCGGGACAGGGTTCGGAGACCCAGTACTTC. This codes for CASAGVPGQGSETQYF.

This chain uses TRBV20-1 with TRBJ2-7; 9 bases line up with TRBD1. J lost 3 bases, V lost 1 base, and 13 bases had no gene match. The CDR3 is 17 amino acids. Germline loops: CDR1 DFQATT, CDR2 SNEGSKA (reference sequence). CDR3 nucleotides: TGCAGTGCTAGAGGGGGGGGAGGGACAGGGAGGCTCTACGAGCAGTACTTC. It specifies CSARGGGGTGRLYEQYF.

This clonotype has a count of ten or more. This chain connects TRBV7-2 to TRBJ2-7; D might be TRBD2 (6 bases). The ends were cut back, 3 bases at V and 8 bases at J, with 17 bases in the middle. Germline-derived CDR1 and CDR2 are SGHTA and FQGNSA. The CDR3 has 14 residues. The CDR3 DNA reads TGTGCCAGCAGCTTTGGGCGGGGCCTAGACCAGCAGTACTTC. The encoded protein is CASSFGRGLDQQYF.

This clonotype was found many times. V usage is TRBV28 and J usage is TRBJ2-7, with D perhaps TRBD1 (5 bases). The CDR3 extends over 14 amino acids. The ends were cut back, 5 bases at V and 3 bases at J, with 14 bases in the middle. Germline CDR1 is MDHEN and CDR2 is SYDVKM. The CDR3 spells CASSPLTEGYEQYF. CDR3 DNA sequence: TGTGCCAGCAGTCCGTTGACAGAAGGCTACGAGCAGTACTTC.

The genes are TRBV7-6 and TRBJ2-5, with D perhaps assigned TRBD1 or TRBD2 (6 bases each). Germline values: CDR1 SGHVS, CDR2 FNYEAQ. CDR3 length: 15 amino acids. V was trimmed by 7 bases and J by 2 bases, leaving 17 bases between them. CDR3 residues: CASNPLGGGQETQYF. The CDR3 DNA reads TGTGCCAGCAACCCCCTCGGAGGGGGGCAAGAGACCCAGTACTTC.

This clonotype was detected only a few times. The genes are TRBV3-1 and TRBJ2-1, with 7 bases that match TRBD2. The CDR3 is 15 residues long. J lost 6 bases, V lost 5 bases, and 10 bases had no gene match. In germline, CDR1 is LGHDT, CDR2 YNNKEL (reference sequence). The CDR3 spells CASSGTSDNGNEQFF. Here the CDR3 DNA reads TGTGCCAGCAGCGGAACTAGCGACAACGGCAATGAGCAGTTCTTC.

This sequence joins TRBV19 and TRBJ1-5, with a tentative D call TRBD1 (6 bases). The germline gives CDR1 LNHDA, CDR2 SQIVND (reference sequence). The length of the CDR3 is 14 residues. The V and J ends lost 4 bases and 4 bases respectively, with 11 bases between them. Here the CDR3 DNA reads TGTGCCAGTAGTACGGCACAGGGAAATCAGCCCCAGCATTTT. Its translation: CASSTAQGNQPQHF.

In this sample, this clonotype turned up many times. CDR3: CASSPRDRSKTGPRSSYTF. In nucleotides, the CDR3 is TGTGCCAGCAGTCCCCGGGACAGGTCGAAAACCGGCCCGAGAAGTAGCTACACCTTC. The V call is TRBV2, the J call TRBJ1-2; 8 bases fit TRBD1. Germline-derived CDR1 and CDR2 are SNHLY and FYNNEI. V lost 5 bases and J lost 9; bases outside the gene matches: 26. The CDR3 is 19 residues long.

The rearrangement uses TRBV24-1 and TRBJ2-1; D not certain. With 3 bases removed from V and 7 bases from J, the gap between germline ends came to 12 bases. Germline CDR1 and CDR2: KGHDR and SFDVKD. This CDR3 comprises 14 residues. The CDR3 DNA is TGTGCCACCAGTGATGCGTCCCGGTTGAATGAGCAGTTCTTC. Translation gives CATSDASRLNEQFF.

This clonotype was seen ten or more times. V and J are TRBV7-3 and TRBJ2-5, with TRBD1 matching 8 bases. This CDR3 has 18 amino acids. V was pared by 1 base and J by 4 bases, with 14 bases of the junction left unmatched. The germline V gene has CDR1 SGHTA and CDR2 FQGTGA. The chain's CDR3 is CASSLRARGQVLRETQYF. The DNA of the CDR3 is TGTGCCAGCAGCTTAAGGGCCCGGGGACAGGTATTAAGAGAGACCCAGTACTTC.

The rearrangement links TRBV9 to TRBJ2-1, with TRBD2 matching 11 bases. V trimming: 5 bases; J trimming: 0 bases; junction bases outside the gene matches: 10. This CDR3 spans 18 amino acids. Germline lookup yields CDR1 SGDLS and CDR2 YYNGEE. CDR3 nucleotides: TGTGCCAGCAGTGCCGAACTTAGCGGGGGGGCCTCCTACAATGAGCAGTTCTTC. This sequence encodes CASSAELSGGASYNEQFF.